A single sample is the source of the 32 T cell receptor beta chains below, sequenced in a study of blood T cell repertoires in COVID-19. The table came from immunoSEQ multiplex PCR; TCRdb's copy has only in-frame clones and leaves some out. The table has some 50,000 clones, approximately 80% seen once. The source material was peripheral blood. Receptors originate from a human donor in a cohort sampled during active COVID-19.

The chain joins TRBV6-6 to TRBJ2-5; the D is unclear. The V gene lost 1 base and the J gene lost 1 base, with 4 bases spanning the gap. This CDR3 spans 13 amino acids. CDR1 and CDR2 from the germline V gene are MNHNY and SVGAGI (reference sequence). CDR3 in amino acids: CASSYYTQETQYF. The DNA of the CDR3 is TGTGCCAGCAGTTACTACACCCAAGAGACCCAGTACTTC.

The chain has TRBV30 and TRBJ1-1; tentatively, D is TRBD1 (5 bases). V was trimmed by 3 bases and J by 0 bases, leaving 11 bases between them. This CDR3 spans 14 amino acids. The germline CDR1 and CDR2 sequences are GTSNPN and SVGIG (reference sequence). This CDR3 is CAWRLGQMNTEAFF. The CDR3 nucleotides read TGTGCCTGGAGATTGGGGCAGATGAACACTGAAGCTTTCTTT.

The chain joins TRBV28 to TRBJ1-2; 8 bases align to TRBD1. From germline, CDR1 is MDHEN and CDR2 SYDVKM. The CDR3 contains 19 residues. V was pared by 5 bases and J by 2 bases, with 19 bases of the junction left unmatched. CDR3 sequence: CASSLFETGDEPKNYGYTF. The CDR3, as DNA: TGTGCCAGCAGTCTTTTTGAGACAGGGGACGAACCTAAAAACTATGGCTACACCTTC.

This clone was recorded a few times. This chain joins TRBV2 and TRBJ1-6; D gene unclear. Trimming took 1 base from V and 7 from J, leaving 8 bases between them. CDR3 size: 14 residues. Germline lookup yields CDR1 SNHLY and CDR2 FYNNEI. CDR3: CASSEGVRNSPLHF. The CDR3 DNA follows: TGTGCCAGCAGTGAAGGGGTGAGGAATTCACCCCTCCACTTT.

V usage is TRBV5-6 and J usage is TRBJ1-6; D is perhaps TRBD1 (6 bases). Germline V gene sequence: CDR1 SGHDT, CDR2 YYEEEE. The CDR3 runs 14 residues. With 4 bases removed from V and 9 bases from J, the gap between germline ends came to 14 bases. The chain's CDR3 is CASSLGAVGSPLHF. The CDR3 coding sequence is TGTGCCAGCAGCCTGGGGGCCGTGGGTTCACCCCTCCACTTT.

The J gene is TRBJ1-1, the V gene TRBV20-1; possibly TRBD1 for D (5 bases). The CDR3 runs 10 residues. Germline CDR1 is DFQATT and CDR2 is SNEGSKA (reference sequence). V lost 4 bases, J lost 8 bases, and 8 bases lay in between. The CDR3 coding sequence is TGCAGTGCTATAAGGACAGAAGCTTTCTTT. It specifies CSAIRTEAFF.

The genes are TRBV5-1 and TRBJ2-1; D is possibly TRBD1 (6 bases). This CDR3 has 15 residues. Germline V gene sequence: CDR1 SGHRS, CDR2 YFSETQ. Trimming took off 7 bases at V and 3 bases at J, with 17 bases between the two ends. CDR3 coding DNA: TGCGCCAGCGCCGCCGAAGGGGGTCACTACAATGAGCAGTTCTTC. This gives the protein CASAAEGGHYNEQFF.

Only one count was recorded for this clone. The chain couples TRBV19 to TRBJ2-2; D is uncertain. CDR3 length: 13 amino acids. Germline-derived CDR1 and CDR2 are LNHDA and SQIVND (reference sequence). Trimming took off 7 bases at V and 5 bases at J, with 11 bases between the two ends. CDR3 DNA: TGTGCCAGTAAAGCGTTTGCTACCGGGGAGCTGTTTTTT. This encodes CASKAFATGELFF.

CDR3 coding DNA: TGCGCCAGCAGCCAAGATCGGAATAGCATCTACGAGCAGTACTTC. This codes for CASSQDRNSIYEQYF. The chain couples TRBV4-1 to TRBJ2-7; D not certain. V was cut by 0 bases and J by 3 bases, with 12 bases left in between. The germline CDR1 and CDR2 sequences are MGHRA and YSYEKL. The CDR3 is 15 amino acids.

This clone was recorded once. This sequence joins TRBV4-3 and TRBJ1-1; no clear D. Per the germline V gene, CDR1 is LGHNA and CDR2 is YSLEER. The CDR3 consists of 15 residues. Trimming shortened V by 3 bases and J by 3 bases, and 14 bases separated the two germline ends. The CDR3, as DNA: TGCGCCAGCAGCCATTGGAGGTTTGGTTACACTGAAGCTTTCTTT. As protein: CASSHWRFGYTEAFF.

The rearrangement uses TRBV7-3 and TRBJ1-2, with TRBD1 identical over 9 bases. Germline lookup yields CDR1 SGHTA and CDR2 FQGTGA. Unmatched junction bases numbered 3, after V lost 2 bases and J lost 2 bases. The CDR3 covers 15 residues. The CDR3 sequence is CASSLGGTGNYGYTF. The CDR3 coding sequence is TGTGCCAGCAGCTTAGGGGGGACAGGGAACTATGGCTACACCTTC.

The rearrangement links TRBV29-1 to TRBJ1-3; no definite D call. Germline V gene lookup returns CDR1 SQVTM and CDR2 ANQGSEA. V gave up 3 bases and J gave up 0 bases, with 6 bases separating them. This CDR3 contains 13 residues. CDR3 sequence (DNA): TGCAGCGTTGAGTTGGCCTCTGGAAACACCATATATTTT. Amino acids: CSVELASGNTIYF.

A note on this clone: One junction end does not reproduce the germline sequence, and a read error may be involved. This CDR3 is CAISGEGQGAF. DNA for the CDR3: TGTGCCATCAGTGGGGAAGGACAGGGGGCCTTC. The chain uses TRBV10-3 and TRBJ2-7; 11 nucleotides align to TRBD1. The CDR3 contains 11 residues. Per germline, CDR1 ENHRY and CDR2 SYGVKD.

The chain has TRBV5-6 and TRBJ1-1, with 9 bases identical to TRBD1. The CDR3 loop spans 16 amino acids. J was trimmed by 0 bases and V by 3 bases; bases with no gene match: 6. CDR1 and CDR2 from the germline V gene are SGHDT and YYEEEE. The CDR3 here is CASSYGTGIVNTEAFF. CDR3 sequence (DNA): TGTGCCAGCAGCTACGGGACAGGGATAGTGAACACTGAAGCTTTCTTT.

The V gene is TRBV7-6, the J gene TRBJ1-3; D is ambiguous. V was pared by 5 bases and J by 0 bases, with 11 bases between. This CDR3 region has 15 residues. Germline V lookup: CDR1 SGHVS, CDR2 FNYEAQ. CDR3 nucleotides: TGTGCCAGCAGCCTGGAACCTAGCTCTGGAAACACCATATATTTT. It yields the protein CASSLEPSSGNTIYF.

V gene TRBV19 combines with J gene TRBJ1-2; D uncertain. This CDR3 contains 16 residues. From germline, CDR1 is LNHDA and CDR2 SQIVND (reference sequence). The V gene lost 1 base and the J gene lost 7 bases, with 19 bases spanning the gap. CDR3 coding DNA: TGTGCCAGTAGTATAGTTAGTGGAAAGGGAGGCGGTGGCTACACCTTC. Amino acid sequence: CASSIVSGKGGGGYTF.

The V and J genes are TRBV6-7 and TRBJ1-4; D might be TRBD1 (5 bases). TRBV6-7 is an open reading frame whose function is uncertain. The V end was cut by 1 base, the J end by 2 bases, with 11 bases between. The CDR3 runs 16 residues. DNA for the CDR3: TGTGCCAGCAGTTACTTTAGGGGTGGCACTAATGAAAAACTGTTTTTT. It codes for CASSYFRGGTNEKLFF.

J is TRBJ1-6 and V is TRBV19; 8 bases line up with TRBD1. CDR3 length equals 17 residues. Germline values: CDR1 LNHDA, CDR2 SQIVND (reference sequence). The V gene end was trimmed by 4 bases and the J gene end by 0 bases; junction bases not matched to a gene: 5. The CDR3 spells CASSRGDRSSYNSPLHF. In DNA, the CDR3 is TGTGCCAGTAGTAGAGGGGACAGGAGCTCCTATAATTCACCCCTCCACTTT.

This clone appeared a few times. The chain has TRBV5-1 and TRBJ2-4; D may be TRBD2 (6 bases). Germline-derived CDR1 and CDR2 are SGHRS and YFSETQ. V dropped 1 base and J dropped 7 bases, with 15 bases sitting between them. The length of the CDR3 is 15 residues. CDR3 coding DNA: TGCGCCAGCAGCTTGCTCGGACATGCGGGGAACATTCAGTACTTC. This sequence encodes CASSLLGHAGNIQYF.

The chain couples TRBV5-8 to TRBJ1-1; a weak D match, TRBD1 (5 bases). The V gene lost 1 base and the J gene lost 0 bases, with 13 bases spanning the gap. Germline V CDR1 and CDR2: SGHTS, YDEGEE. The CDR3 extends over 16 amino acids. In DNA form, the CDR3 reads TGTGCCAGCAGCTTGCCTCCGGGACTGCTGAACACTGAAGCTTTCTTT. Its protein product is CASSLPPGLLNTEAFF. Complete variable domain (other parts from reference TRBV5-8 and TRBJ1-1): EAGVTQSPTHLIKTRGQQATLRCSPISGHTSVYWYQQALGLGLQFLLWYDEGEERNRGNFPPRFSGRQFPNYSSELNVNALELEDSALYLCASSLPPGLLNTEAFFGQGTRLTVV.

V and J are TRBV4-3 and TRBJ1-2, with D possibly being TRBD1 (6 bases). The CDR3 spans 15 residues. V shed 0 bases and J shed 8 bases, with 16 bases lying between them. CDR1 and CDR2 (germline): LGHNA, YSLEER. CDR3 coding DNA: TGCGCCAGCAGCCAAGATTTGGGTCCAGGGGCCGGCTACACCTTC. It codes for CASSQDLGPGAGYTF.

With regard to this clone: At one of its ends the junction is not consistent with the germline gene, which may arise from a read error. The chain has TRBV2 and TRBJ1-2; D is unclear. The germline CDR1 and CDR2 sequences are SNHLY and FYNNEI. There are 11 residues in the CDR3. The CDR3 protein is CASSEVGHGFF. The CDR3 nucleotides read TGTGCCAGCAGTGAAGTTGGTCACGGGTTCTTC. Looking up the rest from reference TRBV2 and TRBJ1-2 gives the full variable domain: EPEVTQTPSHQVTQMGQEVILRCVPISNHLYFYWYRQILGQKVEFLVSFYNNEISEKSEIFDDQFSVERPDGSNFTLKIRSTKLEDSAMYFCASSEVGHGFFGSGTRLTVV.

The genes are TRBV7-2 and TRBJ1-4; no clear D. CDR1 and CDR2 (germline): SGHTA, FQGNSA. The V gene lost 5 bases and the J gene lost 5 bases, with 9 bases spanning the gap. The CDR3 has 13 residues. CDR3 region: CASSNTRNEKLFF. CDR3 DNA: TGTGCCAGCAGCAATACAAGAAATGAAAAACTGTTTTTT.

The V gene is TRBV4-1, the J gene TRBJ2-7, with D possibly TRBD1 on 5 matching bases. Looked up from germline, CDR1 is MGHRA and CDR2 is YSYEKL. V gave up 0 bases and J gave up 5 bases, with 17 bases separating them. This CDR3 is 16 amino acids long. The CDR3 DNA reads TGCGCCAGCAGCCAAGAACCCGGTAGGGGTCCCCACGAGCAGTACTTC. Translating it yields CASSQEPGRGPHEQYF.

V usage is TRBV7-9 and J usage is TRBJ2-7; D remains ambiguous. V shed 4 bases and J shed 6 bases, with 7 bases lying between them. CDR1 is SEHNR, CDR2 FQNEAQ, per germline (reference sequence). The CDR3 consists of 11 residues. The CDR3 loop is CASSSVSEQYF. The DNA for the CDR3 is TGTGCCAGCAGCTCTGTCTCCGAGCAGTACTTC.

The chain employs TRBV6-5 and TRBJ2-5; a weak D match, TRBD1 (5 bases). The V and J ends lost 4 bases and 2 bases respectively, with 14 bases between them. The CDR3 loop spans 15 amino acids. Germline CDR1 is MNHEY and CDR2 is SVGAGI. The CDR3 coding sequence is TGTGCCAGCAGTTCCTTTTTAGGGGAACAAGAGACCCAGTACTTC. This codes for CASSSFLGEQETQYF.

The chain joins TRBV9 to TRBJ2-2; 15 bases are shared with TRBD2. CDR1 and CDR2 from the germline V gene are SGDLS and YYNGEE. The trim removed 4 bases at V and 1 base at J, leaving 8 bases unmatched. CDR3 size: 19 residues. CDR3 sequence (DNA): TGTGCCAGCAGCTCCGGGACTAGCGGGGGGCTTGGGAACACCGGGGAGCTGTTTTTT. It specifies CASSSGTSGGLGNTGELFF.

The chain couples TRBV10-3 to TRBJ2-2; 14 bases fit TRBD2. Germline values: CDR1 ENHRY, CDR2 SYGVKD. The CDR3 has 16 amino acids. J was trimmed by 6 bases and V by 8 bases; bases with no gene match: 8. DNA of the CDR3: TGTGCCATCCCCAAAGGGACTAGCGGGGGATCCGGGGAGCTGTTTTTT. As protein: CAIPKGTSGGSGELFF.

The chain employs TRBV2 and TRBJ2-7; 15 bases are a match to TRBD2. In germline, CDR1 is SNHLY, CDR2 FYNNEI. This CDR3 contains 14 residues. Trimming took 8 bases from V and 6 from J; bases not matched to a gene: 5. The CDR3 DNA sequence: TGTGCCAGCGGACTAGCGGGGGGGCCAAGCGAGCAGTACTTC. Its translation: CASGLAGGPSEQYF.

The chain employs TRBV28 and TRBJ2-7; possible D gene TRBD2, 6 bases. Trimming shortened V by 7 bases and J by 6 bases, and 16 bases separated the two germline ends. Germline-derived CDR1 and CDR2 are MDHEN and SYDVKM. The CDR3 consists of 13 residues. The CDR3 region is CASNGGTYREQYF. The CDR3 DNA reads as TGTGCCAGCAACGGCGGGACGTATCGCGAGCAGTACTTC.

This clone was counted once. This rearrangement joins TRBV11-2 to TRBJ2-7, with D possibly matching TRBD1 (6 bases). CDR3 length: 13 amino acids. The V and J ends lost 3 bases and 2 bases respectively, with 8 bases between them. CDR1 SGHAT and CDR2 FQNNGV come from the germline V gene. CDR3 bases: TGTGCCAGCAGCTTTGGACAGACCTACGAGCAGTACTTC. This translates into CASSFGQTYEQYF.

The chain has TRBV12-3 or TRBV12-4 and TRBJ2-1, with D tentatively TRBD1 (5 bases). Trimming removed 3 bases from V and 8 bases from J, with 11 bases in between. This CDR3 has 13 residues. The CDR3 DNA sequence: TGTGCCAGCAGTTTTGTAGGGGCAGATGAGCAGTTCTTC. It specifies CASSFVGADEQFF.